The 17 T cell receptor beta chains reported below all come from one sample, sequenced in a study of PD-1 blockade in classical Hodgkin lymphoma (dated by TCRdb to 2020 to 2022). Library preparation employed the immunoSEQ multiplex PCR assay. Entries here come from immuneACCESS through TCRdb and include only in-frame sequences with V and J called. Some clones fail to appear in such tables; in the studies checked, an unresolved V gene covers under half of the shortfall, and the cause of the remainder is unknown. This sample is represented by 25,000 to 35,000 clones; about 82% of them were singletons. 0.62% of the sample lies in the top ten. The time point label here, explained by the study, means: cycle 4 day 1 (C4D1), after more than 5 weeks of nivolumab. Every trial patient had relapsed after autologous stem cell transplantation, and cohorts A, B and C differed in prior brentuximab vedotin exposure. Using a Miltenyi CD4+ T cell isolation kit, CD4+ T cells were purified from thawed PBMCs through magnetic negative selection.

The sample consisted of CD4+ T cells from blood, taken before the fourth cycle of nivolumab. The receptor source for this set is a human donor with classical Hodgkin lymphoma.

The chain has TRBV14 and TRBJ2-4; 8 positions match TRBD2. CDR1 and CDR2 (germline): SGHDN, FVKESK. CDR3 length: 17 residues. V was pared by 0 bases and J by 1 base, with 5 bases of the junction left unmatched. This CDR3 reads CASSQEGGGGAKNIQYF. The CDR3 DNA reads TGTGCCAGCAGCCAAGAAGGAGGCGGGGGGGCCAAAAACATTCAGTACTTC.

The V and J genes are TRBV7-9 and TRBJ1-3; possible D gene TRBD1, 5 bases. Germline CDR1 SEHNR, CDR2 FQNEAQ (reference sequence). This CDR3 comprises 15 residues. With 5 bases removed from V and 0 bases from J, the gap between germline ends came to 11 bases. The CDR3 loop is CASSRDFVSGNTIYF. CDR3 nucleotides: TGTGCCAGCAGCAGGGACTTCGTCTCTGGAAACACCATATATTTT.

Concerning this clone: The junction does not match germline at one end; this may be a read error. The chain employs TRBV5-1 and TRBJ1-4, with a weak D call TRBD1 (5 bases). The CDR3 is 13 amino acids. Germline assignment: CDR1 SGHRS and CDR2 YFSETQ. The CDR3 spells CASRLGVGEKLFF. For the CDR3, the DNA is TGCGCCAGCAGATTGGGGGTCGGTGAAAAACTGTTTTTT.

This clone was recorded only once. The CDR3 loop reads CASSSGRAEAFF. The CDR3 region has the DNA TGCGCCAGCAGCTCCGGGAGGGCTGAAGCTTTCTTT. The genes are TRBV5-1 and TRBJ1-1; D is undetermined. The ends were cut back, 3 bases at V and 6 bases at J, with 9 bases in the middle. Germline V gives CDR1 SGHRS, CDR2 YFSETQ. This CDR3 comprises 12 residues.

This chain connects TRBV5-4 to TRBJ1-6; 7 bases fit TRBD1. CDR3 length: 15 residues. V trimming: 4 bases; J trimming: 9 bases; junction bases outside the gene matches: 10. Per germline, CDR1 SGHNT and CDR2 YYREEE (reference sequence). For the CDR3, the DNA is TGTGCCAGCAGCGGTAACAGGGGACGGAGTTCACCCCTCCACTTT. Its protein is CASSGNRGRSSPLHF.

CDR3 DNA sequence: TGTGCCAGCAGTTACGGGAATAACTATGGCTACACCTTC. It translates to CASSYGNNYGYTF. The chain links TRBV6-5 to TRBJ1-2; D is ambiguous. Trimming pared 2 bases from V and 1 base from J, leaving 5 bases between. This CDR3 has 13 residues. In germline, CDR1 is MNHEY, CDR2 SVGAGI.

The CDR3 loop reads CASSQDVRTGSNTGELFF. CDR3 sequence (DNA): TGTGCCAGCAGCCAAGATGTTCGGACAGGGTCGAACACCGGGGAGCTGTTTTTT. The chain recombines TRBV14 with TRBJ2-2, with 8 positions matching TRBD1. V lost 0 bases, J lost 0 bases, and 6 bases stayed unmatched. The germline CDR1 and CDR2 sequences are SGHDN and FVKESK. This CDR3 comprises 18 residues.

This chain links TRBV14 with TRBJ1-2; D is undetermined. The germline CDR1 and CDR2 sequences are SGHDN and FVKESK. The CDR3 is 13 residues long. The V end lost 0 bases, the J end lost 6 bases, and 8 bases lay between the germline ends. CDR3 protein: CASSQDYSHGYTF. In nucleotides, the CDR3 is TGTGCCAGCAGCCAAGACTACAGTCATGGCTACACCTTC. Full variable domain (rest looked up from reference TRBV14 and TRBJ1-2): EAGVTQFPSHSVIEKGQTVTLRCDPISGHDNLYWYRRVMGKEIKFLLHFVKESKQDESGMPNNRFLAERTGGTYSTLKVQPAELEDSGVYFCASSQDYSHGYTFGSGTRLTVV.

This rearrangement joins TRBV7-9 to TRBJ2-3; D is undetermined. Germline loops: CDR1 SEHNR, CDR2 FQNEAQ (reference sequence). This CDR3 has 11 residues. The V end lost 3 bases, the J end lost 2 bases, and 0 bases lay between the germline ends. For the CDR3, the DNA is TGTGCCAGCAGCTTCACAGATACGCAGTATTTT. Its protein product is CASSFTDTQYF.

This sequence joins TRBV28 and TRBJ2-2; the D is unclear. From germline, CDR1 is MDHEN and CDR2 SYDVKM. This CDR3 contains 16 residues. V lost 1 base and J 0 bases, leaving 9 bases between the germline ends. The CDR3 nucleotides read TGTGCCAGCAGTTTATATACTACAACGAACACCGGGGAGCTGTTTTTT. It is translated as CASSLYTTTNTGELFF.

The DNA for the CDR3 is TGTGCCAGCAGCAAAGCGTACCCAGGACCAAGGGCTAACTATGGCTACACCTTC. Its translation: CASSKAYPGPRANYGYTF. This chain joins TRBV21-1 and TRBJ1-2. TRBV21-1 is reported as a pseudogene. The CDR3 has 18 residues.

This clone was recorded a few times. V gene TRBV5-1 combines with J gene TRBJ1-2; D gene unclear. The length of the CDR3 is 15 residues. CDR1 and CDR2 (germline): SGHRS, YFSETQ. V was shortened by 3 bases and J by 4 bases, with 16 bases between the two germline ends. The CDR3, as DNA: TGCGCCAGCAGCTCCGGGTCGCCTCAAGTCTATGGCTACACCTTC. Translation: CASSSGSPQVYGYTF.

The chain is built from TRBV13 and TRBJ2-3; D gene ambiguous. The germline V and J ends were trimmed by 5 bases and 6 bases, with 15 bases remaining between them. The CDR3 extends over 14 amino acids. From germline, CDR1 is PRHDT and CDR2 FYEKMQ (reference sequence). The CDR3 protein is CASSPVSARDTQYF. The CDR3, as DNA: TGTGCCAGCAGCCCTGTCTCAGCCAGGGATACGCAGTATTTT.

The chain uses TRBV5-1 and TRBJ2-5, with D possibly matching TRBD2 (6 bases). Germline V CDR1 and CDR2: SGHRS, YFSETQ. The CDR3 spans 16 residues. Between the trimmed V and J ends, which lost 4 bases and 2 bases, there was a span of 18 bases. The CDR3 nucleotides are TGCGCCAGCAGCACCGTAGGGAGGACGCCGCAAGAGACCCAGTACTTC. The encoded protein is CASSTVGRTPQETQYF.

The rearrangement joins TRBV6-1 to TRBJ2-3; 9 nucleotides match TRBD2. The CDR3 is made up of 15 amino acids. V lost 2 bases and J lost 4; bases outside the gene matches: 4. Germline CDR1 reads MNHNS; CDR2 reads SASEGT. CDR3 sequence reads: CASSELAGTSDTQYF. CDR3 bases: TGTGCCAGCAGTGAACTAGCGGGGACCTCAGATACGCAGTATTTT.

This chain uses TRBV27 with TRBJ1-1; D remains ambiguous. V lost 3 bases and J 8 bases, leaving 13 bases between the germline ends. There are 13 residues in the CDR3. Germline V lookup: CDR1 MNHEY, CDR2 SMNVEV (reference sequence). CDR3 region: CASSFTRRKEAFF. CDR3 coding DNA: TGTGCCAGCAGTTTCACCAGGAGGAAAGAAGCTTTCTTT.

The rearrangement joins TRBV9 to TRBJ2-1; TRBD2 is a possible D gene (5 bases). Germline CDR1 SGDLS, CDR2 YYNGEE. There are 15 residues in the CDR3. V lost 1 base and J 4 bases, leaving 12 bases between the germline ends. CDR3 loop: CASSVTGVMYNEQFF. The CDR3 DNA reads as TGTGCCAGCAGCGTAACCGGGGTGATGTACAATGAGCAGTTCTTC.